This TCR beta chain is from a study of T cell repertoires in ileal Crohn's disease. This clone was counted only a few times. The V and J ends lost 4 bases and 2 bases, in that order; junction bases with no gene match: 7. CDR1 and CDR2 (germline): MDHEN, SYDVKM. This CDR3 contains 15 residues. Profiling relied on immunoSEQ multiplex PCR, and the TCRdb table lists in-frame clones only, not all of them. The profile shows 5,000 or so clones, 80% of them singletons. This receptor was taken from an adult with Crohn's disease. The chain couples TRBV28 to TRBJ2-5, with 7 positions matching TRBD2. Sequencing was carried out using ileal tissue. The CDR3, as DNA: TGTGCCAGCAGTTCCCCCGGGGGGAATCAAGAGACCCAGTACTTC. It codes for CASSSPGGNQETQYF.